This T cell receptor (beta chain) appears in the sequencing data of a study of cytomegalovirus exposure and HLA in healthy donors. V trimming: 5 bases; J trimming: 4 bases; junction bases outside the gene matches: 10. This CDR3 contains 15 residues. Germline assignment: CDR1 PRHDT and CDR2 FYEKMQ (reference sequence). Repertoires were generated with immunoSEQ multiplex PCR, while TCRdb's copy carries only in-frame clones and drops some. The sample yields 76,000 or so clones, around 94% seen once. The sequencing input was PBMCs. The chain recombines TRBV13 with TRBJ1-2; 7 bases map to TRBD1. The TCR sequence derives from a woman under 30 in good health and CMV-seronegative. DNA of the CDR3: TGTGCCAGCAGCCAAGACGGACAGGTGCTCTATGGCTACACCTTC. It yields the protein CASSQDGQVLYGYTF.